This TCR beta chain emerged from a study of response to subunit inactivated influenza vaccine (dated 2018 in TCRdb). About the investigation overall: Deep quantitative T cell receptor repertoire profiling was used in the study to track responses to a trivalent subunit inactivated influenza vaccine.

CDR1 and CDR2 are drawn from the germline V gene: LGHNA, YSLEER. Counted from cysteine to phenylalanine, this CDR3 has 16 amino acids. Only CDR3 DNA is held: 48 bases, read in frame from base 1. Between the V and J ends, shortened by 0 bases and 6 bases respectively, the junction contains 14 bases. The library was produced with RT-PCR. These reads were obtained on an Illumina HiSeq 2500. TCRdb applied fastp at Q25 and MiXCR to the public reads, then kept only in-frame beta chains. Under each unique CDR3 protein, matching rows form one entry showing the most common genes and DNA. This sample gives 150,000 to 200,000 distinct CDR3 sequences in total; over 9.5% of them show up just once. The top ten constitute less than 30% of the sample. Points the paper makes about the study in general: According to the authors, only a limited number of new T cells may be recruited by each seasonal influenza vaccination.

This clonotype was recorded at least ten times. No cognate antigen has been identified for it. Base qualities are missing; no much larger clone stands one base away. The same data also went into a second study, on T cells expressing NK-cell markers. The second paper states: TCR beta cDNA libraries were prepared using 5'RACE template switching, which introduced a universal primer site and unique molecular identifiers. Fewer than ten donors provided sorted CD3+CD56+NKG2C+, CD3+CD56+NKG2C- and CD3+CD56-NKG2C+ T-cell subsets, whose TCR beta-chain repertoires were profiled. Among the eight sequenced donors, seven were HCMV-seropositive and one was HCMV-seronegative. To restrict sorting to alphabetaTCR-expressing T cells, an anti-gammadeltaTCR antibody was added in several experiments. For more than 5 donors, the dominant CD3+CD56+NKG2C+ clonotypes were among the top 10 CD8+ clonotypes and accounted for about 1.0-7.0% of CD8+ T cells. Those dominant clonotypes were again the most abundant among CD3+CD56-NKG2C+ cells in several donors, at about 25-60.1%. Whether the expanded NKG2C-expressing T cell clones were specific for HCMV antigens was left unclear. Randomly selected healthy volunteers, three men and five women, were used as the eight sequenced donors. To determine HCMV serostatus, a commercial ELISA kit was used to detect HCMV-specific IgG in serum. Peripheral blood mononuclear cells were isolated from blood by Ficoll density gradient centrifugation. CD4+ and CD8+ T cells were isolated from PBMC by magnetic immunoseparation with Miltenyi isolation kits. Priming for cDNA synthesis came from the TCR beta constant segment, and two successive PCR amplification steps followed. Sequencing of the libraries produced 2 x 150 bp reads on Illumina HiSeq 2000/2500, MiSeq or NextSeq. MIGEC was used to demultiplex reads and group reads by UMI, and MiTCR was used to assemble and quantify clonotypes. To remove erroneous sequences, TCR cDNA sequences were retained only when supported by two or more reads. Downstream repertoire analysis used the tcR package, and clonotypes were matched across fractions by CDR3 nucleotide sequence plus V segment. VDJmatch was used to annotate antigen specificity against VDJdb, with one amino acid substitution in CDR3 allowed.

Here the sequenced sample was CD8+ T cells sorted from PBMCs, taken about 12 days after vaccination. This sequence uses TRBV4-3 and TRBJ2-2; TRBD1 is a weak D gene call, 7 bases matching. This TCR was sampled from a man aged 45-65 years who received an inactivated influenza vaccine. Donor details come from another sample of the same person, matched by shared clones. The encoded CDR3 is CASSQDSQGGAGELFF. The nucleotide sequence reads as follows: TGCGCCAGCAGCCAAGATAGCCAGGGGGGAGCCGGGGAGCTGTTTTTT.